These T cell receptor beta chains were read from a single sample in a study of T cells in tuberculosis. The assay was immunoSEQ multiplex PCR, and TCRdb's table has in-frame clones only and misses some. The sample lists about 54,000 clones, 88% occurring once. Sequenced material: CD1b-GMM tetramer-negative cells sorted from PBMCs. These receptors originate from an adult woman with latent tuberculosis. The CDR3 runs from the conserved cysteine through the conserved F or W. D genes are given only for firm matches. Some rows mark clone size as missing; the rest say once, few, many or name a class of expanded clone.

v_call	d_call	j_call	clone_size	cdr3_nt	cdr3_aa
TRBV6-5	NA	TRBJ1-2	NA	TGTGCCAGCAGTTATACCGGTGGCGGGAATGGCTACACCTTC	CASSYTGGGNGYTF
TRBV28	NA	TRBJ2-7	NA	TGTGCCAGCAGTTTGCCAGGGGGGTCCTACGAGCAGTACTTC	CASSLPGGSYEQYF
TRBV19	TRBD2	TRBJ2-3	once	TGTGCCAGTAGTATAGCCGCTAGCGGGAGTAGCACAGATACGCAGTATTTT	CASSIAASGSSTDTQYF
TRBV4-2	NA	TRBJ2-7	NA	TGTGCCAGCAGCCAAGCTGCTACTAGCTCCTACGAGCAGTACTTC	CASSQAATSSYEQYF
TRBV4-1	NA	TRBJ2-5	NA	TGCGCCAGCAGCCAAGATCCTCCCAGCGATCAAGAGACCCAGTACTTC	CASSQDPPSDQETQYF
TRBV7-9	NA	TRBJ1-3	NA	NA	CASSLDSWGQGAF
TRBV6-1	NA	TRBJ2-2	NA	TGTGCCAGCAGTGGGGGGCTGACAGACACCGGGGAGCTGTTTTTT	CASSGGLTDTGELFF
TRBV6-6	NA	TRBJ2-7	NA	TGTGCCAGCAGTTACGGTTTCGACAAGCAGTACTTC	CASSYGFDKQYF
TRBV4-2	TRBD2	TRBJ2-7	NA	TGTGCCAGCGCGAGCGGACTAGCGGTCTACGAGCAGTACTTC	CASASGLAVYEQYF
TRBV27	TRBD1	TRBJ2-7	NA	TGTGCCAGCAGTTTCCTTGACAGGGGAGAGCAGTACTTC	CASSFLDRGEQYF
TRBV30	NA	TRBJ2-3	NA	TGTGCCTGGAACTCACTACGCCGCACAGATACGCAGTATTTT	CAWNSLRRTDTQYF
TRBV5-4	NA	TRBJ2-1	NA	TGTGCCAGCAGCCTAACGGGAGTGCGGGACAATGAGCAGTTCTTC	CASSLTGVRDNEQFF
TRBV7-8	TRBD1	TRBJ1-1	once	TGTGCCAGCAGCTTAGCTAGGGGGCCTCCGCTTGAAGCTTTCTTT	CASSLARGPPLEAFF
TRBV15	TRBD2	TRBJ2-2	NA	TGTGCCACCAGCAGAGATGAGACTAGCGGGAGATTAACCGGGGAGCTGTTTTTT	CATSRDETSGRLTGELFF
TRBV14	NA	TRBJ2-5	NA	TGTGCCAGCAGCCAACAGGGTGGCCAAGAGACCCAGTACTTC	CASSQQGGQETQYF
TRBV30	NA	TRBJ2-3	NA	TGTGCCTGTCAGCGGTATGGAGATACGCAGTATTTT	CACQRYGDTQYF
TRBV28	TRBD2	TRBJ2-5	NA	TGTGCCAGCAGTTTCGCTAGCGGGTTCCAAGAGACCCAGTACTTC	CASSFASGFQETQYF
TRBV7-2	TRBD1	TRBJ2-7	NA	TGTGCCAGCAGCTTAGCAGGGACAGGGGCCTACGAGCAGTACTTC	CASSLAGTGAYEQYF
TRBV18	TRBD1	TRBJ1-2	NA	TGTGCCAGCTCACCACAGACAGGGAATGGCTACACCTTC	CASSPQTGNGYTF
TRBV5-6	NA	TRBJ2-7	NA	TGTGCCAGCAGCTATGACAGGTTTCCCTACGAGCAGTACTTC	CASSYDRFPYEQYF
TRBV18	NA	TRBJ2-2	NA	TGTGCCAGCTCACCACTAAACAGCTTGAACACCGGGGAGCTGTTTTTT	CASSPLNSLNTGELFF
TRBV27	TRBD1	TRBJ1-2	NA	TGTGCCAGCAGTTTAGGATCCGGGACAGGTGGTGGCTACACCTTC	CASSLGSGTGGGYTF
TRBV10-3	TRBD2	TRBJ2-5	NA	TGTGCCATCAGTGAGTTGATTGGAGCGGGGGTGAAAGAGACCCAGTACTTC	CAISELIGAGVKETQYF
TRBV5-6	NA	TRBJ2-1	NA	TGTGCCAGCAGTCTGCTGGCAGGGGTTGTTCAGTTATACAATGAGCAGTTCTTC	CASSLLAGVVQLYNEQFF
TRBV19	NA	TRBJ2-1	NA	TGTGCCACCGGAGTGGGCTACAATGAGCAGTTCTTC	CATGVGYNEQFF
TRBV7-2	NA	TRBJ2-1	NA	TGTGCCAGCAGCTTATCTCAGGCCCGTACACCGCGCTCCTACAATGAGCAGTTCTTC	CASSLSQARTPRSYNEQFF
TRBV7-9	NA	TRBJ1-3	few	TGTGCCAGCAGCTTGTGGGCAGGGGTCGGAAACACCATATATTTT	CASSLWAGVGNTIYF
TRBV9	NA	TRBJ1-4	NA	TGTGCCAGCAGCGGGACAGCAACTAATGAAAAACTGTTTTTT	CASSGTATNEKLFF
TRBV10-3	TRBD1	TRBJ1-2	NA	TGTGCCATCAGGGACAGGGCCTATGGCTACACCTTC	CAIRDRAYGYTF
TRBV9	NA	TRBJ1-2	few	TGTGCCAGCAGCGTAGGCAACCGGGATGGCTACACCTTC	CASSVGNRDGYTF
TRBV7-9	TRBD2	TRBJ2-3	NA	TGTGCCAGCAGCTTGGTTGAGAGCGGGGGGGCCGCAGATACGCAGTATTTT	CASSLVESGGAADTQYF
TRBV11-2	TRBD2	TRBJ2-1	NA	TGTGCCAGCAGACCAACTAGCGGGAGCAACAATGAGCAGTTCTTC	CASRPTSGSNNEQFF
TRBV7-2	TRBD1	TRBJ2-7	NA	TGTGCCAGCAGCCCAAGGGACAGGGAATACGAGCAGTACTTC	CASSPRDREYEQYF
TRBV7-8	NA	TRBJ2-7	once	TGTGCCAGCAGCTCGGACAACGCCTACGAGCAGTACTTC	CASSSDNAYEQYF
TRBV14	NA	TRBJ2-3	NA	TGTGCCAGCAGCCAAGGAGTAACGACAGCCAATACGCAGTATTTT	CASSQGVTTANTQYF
TRBV5-1	NA	TRBJ2-6	NA	TGCGCCAGCAGCCCGACAGGTTCTGGGGCCAACGTCCTGACTTTC	CASSPTGSGANVLTF
TRBV27	NA	TRBJ1-6	NA	TGTGCCAGCAGTTTATCCCGGACACTGCATTCACCCCTCCACTTT	CASSLSRTLHSPLHF
TRBV18	NA	TRBJ2-7	NA	TGTGCCAGCTCCAACGCACAGTCCGAGCAGTACTTC	CASSNAQSEQYF
TRBV29-1	TRBD1	TRBJ2-5	NA	TGCAGCGTTGAGACAGGGCAAGAGACCCAGTACTTC	CSVETGQETQYF
TRBV28	NA	TRBJ1-3	NA	TGTGCCAGCAGACCCGGGGACTCTGGAAACACCATATATTTT	CASRPGDSGNTIYF
TRBV19	TRBD2	TRBJ2-1	NA	TGTGCCAGTAGTATGCCCTTAGCGGGGGGTTACAATGAGCAGTTCTTC	CASSMPLAGGYNEQFF
TRBV7-3	TRBD2	TRBJ2-3	NA	TGTGCCAGCAGCCGCAACGCGCTAGCGGAGAGCACAGATACGCAGTATTTT	CASSRNALAESTDTQYF
TRBV11-2	TRBD1	TRBJ2-3	once	TGTGCCAGCAGCCTTTACGGGGGACAGGGGCCCAGAGATACGCAGTATTTT	CASSLYGGQGPRDTQYF
TRBV30	NA	TRBJ1-6	NA	TGTGCCTGGAGTTCAGGGTATAATTCACCCCTCCACTTT	CAWSSGYNSPLHF
TRBV7-8	TRBD1	TRBJ1-5	NA	TGTGCCAGCAGCTTTTCCAGGGGGCCAGGGAATCAGCCCCAGCATTTT	CASSFSRGPGNQPQHF
TRBV18	TRBD2	TRBJ2-2	NA	TGTGCCAGCTCACCTAGCGGGCTTAACACCGGGGAGCTGTTTTTT	CASSPSGLNTGELFF
TRBV4-3	TRBD1	TRBJ2-3	NA	TGCGCCAGCAGCCCGGACAGGGTCAGCACAGATACGCAGTATTTT	CASSPDRVSTDTQYF
TRBV19	NA	TRBJ1-1	NA	TGTGCCAGTAGTACGGGCACTGAAGCTTTCTTT	CASSTGTEAFF
TRBV5-5	NA	TRBJ2-2	once	TGTGCCAGCAGCTTTACTCGATTGACAGGTTCTGCCGGGGAGCTGTTTTTT	CASSFTRLTGSAGELFF
TRBV9	NA	TRBJ2-3	NA	TGTGCCAGCGGCCGCGGGGATACCACAGATACGCAGTATTTT	CASGRGDTTDTQYF
TRBV2	NA	TRBJ1-1	NA	TGTGCCAGCAGTGATTTTATGAACACTGAAGCTTTCTTT	CASSDFMNTEAFF
TRBV4-3	TRBD2	TRBJ2-7	few	TGCGCCAGCAGCCAAGTGGCAGCGGGAAGCGAGCAGTACTTC	CASSQVAAGSEQYF
TRBV4-2	TRBD1	TRBJ2-7	NA	TGTGCCAGCAGCCGCCCGGGACAGCCGTCCTACGAGCAGTACTTC	CASSRPGQPSYEQYF
TRBV25-1	NA	TRBJ1-5	once	TGTGCCAGCAGTGAGGGACATAATAGCAATCAGCCCCAGCATTTT	CASSEGHNSNQPQHF
TRBV4-3	NA	TRBJ2-7	NA	TGCGCCAGCAGCCAAGATCGGTCCCTCTCCTACGAGCAGTACTTC	CASSQDRSLSYEQYF
TRBV7-2	TRBD2	TRBJ2-3	NA	TGTGCCAGCCCTAGGACTAGCGGGGCCACAGATACGCAGTATTTT	CASPRTSGATDTQYF
TRBV6-1	NA	TRBJ2-7	few	TGTGCCAGCAGTGAGGTCGGGGGCTCCTACGAGCAGTACTTC	CASSEVGGSYEQYF